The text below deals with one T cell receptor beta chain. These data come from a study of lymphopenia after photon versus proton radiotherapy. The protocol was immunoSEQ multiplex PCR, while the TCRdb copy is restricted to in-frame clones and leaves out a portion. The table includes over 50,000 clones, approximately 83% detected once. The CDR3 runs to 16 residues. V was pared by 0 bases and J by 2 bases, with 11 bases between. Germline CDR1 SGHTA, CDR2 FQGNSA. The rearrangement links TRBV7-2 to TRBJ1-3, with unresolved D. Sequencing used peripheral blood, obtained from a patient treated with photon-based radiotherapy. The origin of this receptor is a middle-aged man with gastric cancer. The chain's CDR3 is CASSLARGQPGNTIYF. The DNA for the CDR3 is TGTGCCAGCAGCTTAGCGCGCGGGCAGCCTGGAAACACCATATATTTT. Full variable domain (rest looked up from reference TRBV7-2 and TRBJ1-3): GAGVSQSPSNKVTEKGKDVELRCDPISGHTALYWYRQSLGQGLEFLIYFQGNSAPDKSGLPSDRFSAERTGGSVSTLTIQRTQQEDSAVYLCASSLARGQPGNTIYFGEGSWLTVV.